This T cell receptor (beta chain) was identified in a study of siplizumab effects on memory and regulatory T cells. TCRdb's copy holds only in-frame clones and misses some; the assay was immunoSEQ multiplex PCR. The sample has about 100,000 clones, 85% to 95% seen once. Study-wide results and caveats: Memory cells seemed less diverse than naive T cells, which also seemed major contributors to the alloresponse.

About this clone: Its antigen is as yet unknown.

This clonotype was obtained from a human donor in good health. Sequenced sample: non-Treg CD4+ T cells sorted from blood.

The CDR3 DNA sequence: TGTGCCAGCAGTAGCGGGAGGAGTCCCAGGAAATTCAGCTCTGGGGCCAACGTCCTGACTTTC. As protein: CASSSGRSPRKFSSGANVLTF. The chain joins TRBV27 to TRBJ2-6; 9 nucleotides match TRBD2. Germline assignment: CDR1 MNHEY and CDR2 SMNVEV (reference sequence). The CDR3 is 21 amino acids. V shed 5 bases, J shed 0 bases, and the junction held 17 bases outside the gene matches.